This entry lists 32 T cell receptor beta chains sequenced from one sample in a study of human T cells and chemical hapten exposure. MiXCR, applied by TCRdb to the RACE reads, yields one record per CDR3 protein. The top ten hold more than 2% of the sample, which has roughly 96,000 distinct CDR3 sequences, about a tenth seen once. As to time point: patch test 2, 6 weeks after DPC sensitization. The treatment: therapeutic diphenylcyclopropenone sensitization with weekly scalp DPC. The sample here was whole blood, taken in connection with sensitization to the hapten diphenylcyclopropenone (DPC). These TCRs come from a middle-aged woman with alopecia areata. Some clones in this sample may be carry-over from other donors' samples.

Many counts were recorded for this clonotype. The genes are TRBV18 and TRBJ2-7; 7 bases align to TRBD1. Losses at the gene ends were 0 bases for V and 5 bases for J; bases not matched to a gene: 4. The CDR3 sequence is 14 residues long. Per germline, CDR1 KGHSH and CDR2 LQKENI. The CDR3 sequence is CASSPPRDRDEQYF. As DNA, the CDR3 is TGTGCCAGCTCACCACCGAGAGACAGGGACGAGCAGTACTTC. The complete variable domain, with remaining parts taken from reference TRBV18 and TRBJ2-7, reads NAGVMQNPRHLVRRRGQEARLRCSPMKGHSHVYWYRQLPEEGLKFMVYLQKENIIDESGMPKERFSAEFPKEGPSILRIQQVVRGDSAAYFCASSPPRDRDEQYFGPGTRLTVT.

In this sample, this clonotype turned up many times. The chain is built from TRBV12-3 or TRBV12-4 and TRBJ2-3; D is unresolved. The V end was cut by 4 bases, the J end by 0 bases, with 17 bases between. There are 17 residues in the CDR3. The CDR3 sequence is CASSWLSAGSSTDTQYF. CDR3 bases: TGTGCCAGCAGTTGGCTCTCGGCCGGCTCTAGCACAGATACGCAGTATTTT.

As to this clonotype: One end of the junction does not line up with germline, which may come from a read error. DNA for the CDR3: TGTACCTGGAGAGCAGCCGGGGAAATATGGACTGAAGCTTTCTTT. As protein: CTWRAAGEIWTEAFF. The chain joins TRBV30 to TRBJ1-1; D is uncertain. CDR1 and CDR2 (germline): GTSNPN, SVGIG (reference sequence). The CDR3 spans 15 residues.

The chain combines TRBV12-3 or TRBV12-4 with TRBJ2-5; D ambiguous. V lost 2 bases and J 13 bases, leaving 11 bases between the germline ends. The length of the CDR3 is 11 residues. The CDR3 here is CASSLLGARYF. The CDR3, as DNA: TGTGCCAGCAGTTTATTGGGCGCCCGGTACTTC.

The rearrangement joins TRBV7-8 to TRBJ1-5, with D unresolved. Germline CDR1 and CDR2: SGHVS and FQNEAQ. This CDR3 is built from 17 residues. V was trimmed by 0 bases and J by 7 bases, leaving 19 bases between them. CDR3 in DNA: TGTGCCAGCAGCTTAGCCCTACGGTTCTCCTTGGGGCAGCCCCAGCATTTT. Translated, it gives CASSLALRFSLGQPQHF.

The chain has TRBV4-1 and TRBJ1-5; a weak D match, TRBD1 (6 bases). Trimming shortened V by 1 base and J by 5 bases, and 12 bases separated the two germline ends. This CDR3 spans 15 amino acids. Looked up from germline, CDR1 is MGHRA and CDR2 is YSYEKL. DNA for the CDR3: TGCGCCAGCAGCCAAGTGGCAGGGGATTATCAGCCCCAGCATTTT. Encoded protein: CASSQVAGDYQPQHF.

This chain connects TRBV29-1 to TRBJ1-5; 7 bases line up with TRBD1. Trimming at V came to 0 bases and at J to 15 bases, leaving 5 bases not matched to a gene. Germline CDR1 reads SQVTM; CDR2 reads ANQGSEA. The CDR3 extends over 11 amino acids. The CDR3 loop is CSVEDPGGRHF. CDR3 coding DNA: TGCAGCGTTGAAGATCCAGGGGGTCGGCATTTT.

V and J are TRBV7-2 and TRBJ1-2; tentative D call: TRBD1 (5 bases). Germline V gene lookup returns CDR1 SGHTA and CDR2 FQGNSA. Trimming removed 2 bases at V and 4 bases at J, with 11 bases between. This CDR3 is built from 14 residues. CDR3 DNA sequence: TGTGCCAGCAGCTTACAGGGCCTCTCCTATGGCTACACCTTC. Translating it yields CASSLQGLSYGYTF.

The chain recombines TRBV5-4 with TRBJ2-3; D unclear. The CDR3 consists of 16 residues. Trimming shortened V by 5 bases and J by 0 bases, and 16 bases separated the two germline ends. Per the germline V gene, CDR1 is SGHNT and CDR2 is YYREEE (reference sequence). The CDR3 here is CASSFPGASSTDTQYF. The CDR3 nucleotides read TGTGCCAGCAGTTTTCCAGGCGCCTCTAGCACAGATACGCAGTATTTT.

The sample holds a few counts of this clonotype. The chain recombines TRBV7-9 with TRBJ2-5, with a weak D call TRBD2 (6 bases). The CDR3 extends over 15 amino acids. From germline, CDR1 is SEHNR and CDR2 FQNEAQ (reference sequence). V was shortened by 6 bases and J by 2 bases, with 16 bases between the two germline ends. The CDR3 coding sequence is TGTGCCAGCAGAGGAGGGTGGGGTCGGCAAGAGACCCAGTACTTC. Amino acids: CASRGGWGRQETQYF.

This clonotype has only a few counts. The gene calls are TRBV7-2 and TRBJ1-2; 7 bases are a match to TRBD1. The junction had 9 bases not matched to a gene; V was cut back by 1 base and J by 4 bases. Germline CDR1 and CDR2: SGHTA and FQGNSA. This CDR3 comprises 16 residues. For the CDR3, the DNA is TGTGCCAGCAGCTTAGTTTCCAGGGGGGACCTCTATGGCTACACCTTC. Encoded protein: CASSLVSRGDLYGYTF.

This clonotype was picked up many times. Here the CDR3 reads CSAPTPDKSYNEQFF. The DNA for the CDR3 is TGCAGTGCCCCCACCCCCGACAAGTCCTACAATGAGCAGTTCTTC. The chain recombines TRBV20-1 with TRBJ2-1; D is unclear. The CDR3 contains 15 residues. Germline V gene sequence: CDR1 DFQATT, CDR2 SNEGSKA (reference sequence). V was trimmed by 6 bases and J by 1 base, leaving 16 bases between them.

This clonotype was counted a few times. The CDR3: CASSLLDLGTDTQYF. The CDR3 DNA is TGTGCCAGCAGCCTCCTGGACCTAGGCACAGATACGCAGTATTTT. V is TRBV7-6 and J is TRBJ2-3, with D uncertain. The germline V and J ends were trimmed by 5 bases and 1 base, with 13 bases remaining between them. The CDR3 loop spans 15 amino acids. The germline CDR1 and CDR2 sequences are SGHVS and FNYEAQ. The full variable domain, completed using reference TRBV7-6 and TRBJ2-3, is GAGVSQSPRYKVTKRGQDVALRCDPISGHVSLYWYRQALGQGPEFLTYFNYEAQQDKSGLPNDRFSAERPEGSISTLTIQRTEQRDSAMYRCASSLLDLGTDTQYFGPGTRLTVL.

This clonotype was counted at least ten times. V is TRBV29-1 and J is TRBJ2-5, with TRBD2 matching over 13 bases. Looked up from germline, CDR1 is SQVTM and CDR2 is ANQGSEA. The V gene end was trimmed by 6 bases and the J gene end by 4 bases; junction bases not matched to a gene: 8. The CDR3 totals 15 residues. This chain's CDR3 is CSVHRLAGGGETQYF. The CDR3 region has the DNA TGCAGCGTCCACCGACTAGCGGGAGGAGGAGAGACCCAGTACTTC.

This clonotype was counted at least ten times. This sequence joins TRBV18 and TRBJ2-4; D remains ambiguous. The V end was cut by 2 bases, the J end by 0 bases, with 11 bases between. Germline assignment: CDR1 KGHSH and CDR2 LQKENI. CDR3 size: 16 residues. The chain's CDR3 is CASSPSLTGAKNIQYF. CDR3 coding DNA: TGTGCCAGCTCACCATCTTTAACGGGAGCCAAAAACATTCAGTACTTC. The whole variable domain, filled in from reference TRBV18 and TRBJ2-4, reads NAGVMQNPRHLVRRRGQEARLRCSPMKGHSHVYWYRQLPEEGLKFMVYLQKENIIDESGMPKERFSAEFPKEGPSILRIQQVVRGDSAAYFCASSPSLTGAKNIQYFGAGTRLSVL.

The table lists this clonotype with a few counts. The chain joins TRBV20-1 to TRBJ1-2, with 9 bases aligning to TRBD1. The junction had 7 bases not matched to a gene; V was cut back by 6 bases and J by 2 bases. Germline CDR1 is DFQATT and CDR2 is SNEGSKA (reference sequence). The CDR3 sequence is 14 residues long. DNA for the CDR3: TGCAGTGCGGGGACAGGGAGTTCGAACTATGGCTACACCTTC. Its protein is CSAGTGSSNYGYTF.

Ten or more counts support this clonotype. In DNA form, the CDR3 reads TGTGCCAGCAGCTTATACGTGAGGGGCGAAGGGAATGGCTACACCTTC. It encodes CASSLYVRGEGNGYTF. The chain links TRBV7-8 to TRBJ1-2; possibly TRBD1 for D (5 bases). The CDR3 length is 16 residues. From germline, CDR1 is SGHVS and CDR2 FQNEAQ. V was clipped by 2 bases and J by 6 bases, with 19 bases between them.

This clonotype has only a few counts. This rearrangement joins TRBV30 to TRBJ1-1; D ambiguous. Germline V gives CDR1 GTSNPN, CDR2 SVGIG (reference sequence). The CDR3 covers 12 residues. Between the trimmed V and J ends, which lost 5 bases and 4 bases, there was a span of 11 bases. As DNA, the CDR3 is TGTGCCTGGTCCATCATTCGCACTGAAGCTTTCTTT. It codes for CAWSIIRTEAFF. Based on the CDR3 plus reference TRBV30 and TRBJ1-1, the full variable domain is SQTIHQWPATLVQPVGSPLSLECTVEGTSNPNLYWYRQAAGRGLQLLFYSVGIGQISSEVPQNLSASRPQDRQFILSSKKLLLSDSGFYLCAWSIIRTEAFFGQGTRLTVV.

This clonotype was picked up a small number of times. The chain couples TRBV27 to TRBJ1-2; TRBD1 agrees at 8 bases. The CDR3 spans 15 residues. V was pared by 0 bases and J by 5 bases, with 5 bases of the junction left unmatched. Germline V gene sequence: CDR1 MNHEY, CDR2 SMNVEV (reference sequence). The DNA of the CDR3 is TGTGCCAGCAGTTTATCGGGGACAGGCGTTTATGGCTACACCTTC. It translates to CASSLSGTGVYGYTF.

This clonotype was recorded at least ten times. The chain joins TRBV7-9 to TRBJ2-7; TRBD2 agrees at 7 bases. J gave up 6 bases and V 3 bases, and 8 bases lay outside the gene matches. The CDR3 is 14 residues long. Germline V gene sequence: CDR1 SEHNR, CDR2 FQNEAQ (reference sequence). The CDR3 region is CASSFGLVLGEQYF. In DNA form, the CDR3 reads TGTGCCAGCAGCTTCGGACTAGTCCTTGGCGAGCAGTACTTC.

This chain uses TRBV9 with TRBJ2-6; unclear D gene. V was trimmed by 3 bases and J by 0 bases, leaving 7 bases between them. The CDR3 consists of 15 residues. CDR1 is SGDLS and CDR2 is YYNGEE in the germline V gene. CDR3 loop: CASSALSSGANVLTF. In DNA, the CDR3 is TGTGCCAGCAGCGCGCTAAGCTCTGGGGCCAACGTCCTGACTTTC.

The chain is built from TRBV20-1 and TRBJ1-1; D is uncertain. There are 13 residues in the CDR3. Looked up from germline, CDR1 is DFQATT and CDR2 is SNEGSKA (reference sequence). V was shortened by 6 bases and J by 1 base, with 12 bases between the two germline ends. The CDR3 is CSATTMGNTEAFF. In DNA, the CDR3 is TGCAGTGCCACCACTATGGGGAACACTGAAGCTTTCTTT.

This clonotype occurred many times. The J gene is TRBJ2-7, the V gene TRBV20-1; no definite D call. The CDR3 runs to 12 residues. Per germline, CDR1 DFQATT and CDR2 SNEGSKA (reference sequence). Deletions cut 6 bases from V and 2 bases from J, with 11 bases between. CDR3 bases: TGCAGTGCCCCGGCGCAAACCTACGAGCAGTACTTC. Translating gives CSAPAQTYEQYF.

The chain recombines TRBV6-2 or TRBV6-3 with TRBJ2-1; 8 bases match TRBD2. Germline V gene lookup returns CDR1 MNHEY and CDR2 SVGEGT. Trimming removed 5 bases from V and 6 bases from J; junction bases left unmatched: 9. The CDR3 spans 15 residues. CDR3 bases: TGTGCCAGCAGTCAGACCGGGACTAGGGGCAATGAGCAGTTCTTC. Its protein product is CASSQTGTRGNEQFF.

This clonotype was recorded once. The chain combines TRBV28 with TRBJ1-6, with D perhaps matching TRBD1 (6 bases). V shed 7 bases and J shed 0 bases, with 16 bases lying between them. The CDR3 has 17 residues. CDR1 is MDHEN, CDR2 SYDVKM, per germline. The CDR3 reads CASTPGGWSSYNSPLHF. The CDR3 nucleotides are TGTGCCAGCACCCCCGGGGGCTGGAGCTCCTATAATTCACCCCTCCACTTT.

This clonotype was found a few times. This chain connects TRBV3-1 to TRBJ2-1; 7 bases fit TRBD2. CDR3 length: 15 amino acids. V shed 1 base and J 0 bases; nucleotides not matched to a gene: 0. The V gene's germline CDR1 is LGHDT and CDR2 YNNKEL (reference sequence). CDR3 in DNA: TGTGCCAGCAGCCAAGCGGGAGGCTCCTACAATGAGCAGTTCTTC. Protein sequence: CASSQAGGSYNEQFF.

This clonotype was counted between two and nine times. This rearrangement joins TRBV3-1 to TRBJ2-7; no firm D call. Trimming took off 0 bases at V and 0 bases at J, with 12 bases between the two ends. The germline gives CDR1 LGHDT, CDR2 YNNKEL (reference sequence). There are 16 residues in the CDR3. In DNA form, the CDR3 reads TGTGCCAGCAGCCAAGATTGGGAAAGAAGCTCCTACGAGCAGTACTTC. Its translation: CASSQDWERSSYEQYF.

This clonotype has a handful of counts. V gene TRBV12-3 or TRBV12-4 combines with J gene TRBJ2-7, with a possible D match to TRBD2 (6 bases). The CDR3 spans 12 residues. Between the trimmed V and J ends, which lost 3 bases and 6 bases, there was a span of 9 bases. CDR3 sequence reads: CASSFGGTEQYF. In DNA, the CDR3 is TGTGCCAGCAGTTTTGGGGGGACCGAGCAGTACTTC.

This clonotype was counted at least ten times. V and J are TRBV6-5 and TRBJ2-5, with TRBD1 as a possible D gene (6 bases). CDR3 size: 14 residues. The germline CDR1 and CDR2 sequences are MNHEY and SVGAGI. With 6 bases removed from V and 9 bases from J, the gap between germline ends came to 20 bases. The CDR3 nucleotides are TGTGCCAGCAGCCCCGGGACACCCTTGAGTCCCCAGTACTTC. Protein: CASSPGTPLSPQYF.

This clonotype has more than one count but fewer than ten. This rearrangement joins TRBV5-1 to TRBJ1-6; D uncertain. Between the trimmed V and J ends, which lost 1 base and 2 bases, there was a span of 10 bases. The V gene's germline CDR1 is SGHRS and CDR2 YFSETQ. This CDR3 is built from 16 residues. The CDR3 is CASSLISGTYNSPLHF. In DNA form, the CDR3 reads TGCGCCAGCAGCTTGATATCAGGAACCTATAATTCACCCCTCCACTTT.

The chain combines TRBV20-1 with TRBJ2-7, with 10 bases aligning to TRBD2. CDR3 length: 17 residues. CDR1 is DFQATT and CDR2 is SNEGSKA in the germline V gene (reference sequence). With 2 bases clipped from V and 2 bases from J, the junction kept 12 bases outside the gene matches. CDR3 in amino acids: CSARPGTSVSWPYEQYF. The DNA for the CDR3 is TGCAGTGCTAGACCCGGGACTAGCGTCTCTTGGCCCTACGAGCAGTACTTC.

This clonotype was recorded a few times. This chain links TRBV5-1 with TRBJ1-2, with unresolved D. CDR1 is SGHRS, CDR2 YFSETQ, per germline. The CDR3 is 13 amino acids. Trimming took 4 bases from V and 0 from J, leaving 7 bases between them. CDR3 in DNA: TGCGCCAGCAGCAAGGAAGCTAACTATGGCTACACCTTC. It codes for CASSKEANYGYTF.